The rows below give T cell receptor beta chains drawn from one sample of a study of post-analysis software for immune sequencing data. MiXCR was run by TCRdb on the PCR reads, yielding one entry per CDR3 protein. Of about 800,000 distinct CDR3 sequences in the sample, less than 35% are singletons; the top ten hold around 0.56%. Sequenced input: blood. These receptors were taken from a girl aged 5-17 years with multiple sclerosis. The CDR3 runs from the conserved cysteine through the conserved F or W. A D gene is named only where the DNA matches it firmly. Clone size is shown for a subset of rows, as once, few, many or a class of expanded clone.

size: -; J: TRBJ1-1; length: 14; V: TRBV12-3/TRBV12-4; D: -; DNA: TGTGCCAGCAGTCCGCAGACCTCCGGCACTGAAGCTTTCTTT; CDR3: CASSPQTSGTEAFF
size: -; J: TRBJ2-1; length: 17; V: TRBV7-9; D: -; DNA: TGTGCCAGCAGCCAGGCTGGCAGGCACTACCCCTACAATGAGCAGTTCTTC; CDR3: CASSQAGRHYPYNEQFF
size: -; J: TRBJ1-6; length: 15; V: TRBV3-1; D: TRBD1; DNA: TGTGCCAGCAGCCAAGAACGACAGGGACGTTCACCCCTCCACTTT; CDR3: CASSQERQGRSPLHF
size: -; J: TRBJ1-2; length: 16; V: TRBV6-6; D: TRBD1; DNA: TGTGCCAGCAGTCCCCCTTCCGACAGGGGACTACGTGGCTACACCTTC; CDR3: CASSPPSDRGLRGYTF
size: few; J: TRBJ2-1; length: 15; V: TRBV28; D: TRBD1; DNA: TGTGCCACCCATCCCCCGGGACAGGGGTGGAATGAGCAGTTCTTC; CDR3: CATHPPGQGWNEQFF
size: -; J: TRBJ2-1; length: 12; V: TRBV20-1; D: -; DNA: TGCAGTGCTAGAATAGGAGGGAATGAGCAGTTCTTC; CDR3: CSARIGGNEQFF
size: -; J: TRBJ2-1; length: 14; V: TRBV28; D: -; DNA: TGTGCCAGCAGTAAAGGAGCGTCCTACAATGAGCAGTTCTTC; CDR3: CASSKGASYNEQFF
size: -; J: TRBJ2-5; length: 18; V: TRBV7-9; D: -; DNA: TGTGCCAGCAGCAAACGACCGTTAGTGGGGGGGCACCAAGAGACCCAGTACTTC; CDR3: CASSKRPLVGGHQETQYF
size: -; J: TRBJ1-1; length: 17; V: TRBV11-2; D: TRBD1; DNA: TGTGCCAGCAGCTTCGGACAGGGTGGAATGAAGGACACTGAAGCTTTCTTT; CDR3: CASSFGQGGMKDTEAFF
size: -; J: TRBJ2-7; length: 13; V: TRBV29-1; D: -; DNA: TGCAGCGTCTACGGAGTCGGCTCCAATGAGCAGTACTTC; CDR3: CSVYGVGSNEQYF
size: few; J: TRBJ1-4; length: 13; V: TRBV10-3; D: -; DNA: TGTGCCATCAGTGTAGCGACTAATGAAAAACTGTTTTTT; CDR3: CAISVATNEKLFF
size: -; J: TRBJ1-5; length: 17; V: TRBV14; D: -; DNA: TGTGCCAGCAGCCCCCGCCCTGGGACTTCCAAACTTCAGCCCCAGCATTTT; CDR3: CASSPRPGTSKLQPQHF
size: -; J: TRBJ2-5; length: 15; V: TRBV6-1; D: -; DNA: TGTGCCAGCAGTGAAGGGCCAGGACCCCAAGAGACCCAGTACTTC; CDR3: CASSEGPGPQETQYF
size: few; J: TRBJ2-5; length: 14; V: TRBV18; D: -; DNA: TGTGCCAGCTCACCACCAGCCAATCCCGAGACCCAGTACTTC; CDR3: CASSPPANPETQYF
size: -; J: TRBJ1-2; length: 17; V: TRBV7-2; D: TRBD1; DNA: TGTGCCAGCAGCTCGCGGACAGGGGAAATAGGTGCCTATGGCTACACCTTC; CDR3: CASSSRTGEIGAYGYTF
size: few; J: TRBJ2-4; length: 15; V: TRBV9; D: -; DNA: TGTGCCAGCAGCCCGCGGGACGGGGGAGGAAACATTCAGTACTTC; CDR3: CASSPRDGGGNIQYF
size: many; J: TRBJ2-7; length: 13; V: TRBV29-1; D: -; DNA: TGCAGCGTTAGTCTCCCGAGCTCCTACGAGCAGTACTTC; CDR3: CSVSLPSSYEQYF
size: -; J: TRBJ2-1; length: 15; V: TRBV24-1; D: -; DNA: TGTGCCACCGGGGGCTCGCGGGCGTCCTACAATGAGCAGTTCTTC; CDR3: CATGGSRASYNEQFF
size: -; J: TRBJ2-1; length: 16; V: TRBV20-1; D: TRBD2; DNA: TGCAGTGCTAATTATAGGACTAGCGGGACCTACAATGAGCAGTTCTTC; CDR3: CSANYRTSGTYNEQFF
size: few; J: TRBJ1-2; length: 16; V: TRBV28; D: -; DNA: TGTGCCAGCAGCTCCCTTACGCGGGAAGCTAACTATGGCTACACCTTC; CDR3: CASSSLTREANYGYTF
size: -; J: TRBJ1-1; length: 16; V: TRBV5-1; D: -; DNA: TGCGCCAGCAGCTTGGGGCAGGGTTCGCCGAACACTGAAGCTTTCTTT; CDR3: CASSLGQGSPNTEAFF
size: few; J: TRBJ2-7; length: 18; V: TRBV5-1; D: -; DNA: TGCGCCAGCAGCTTGGCCCCCCCTTCTAGGGCCAGCTCCTACGAGCAGTACTTC; CDR3: CASSLAPPSRASSYEQYF
size: few; J: TRBJ2-5; length: 15; V: TRBV2; D: TRBD1; DNA: TGTGCCAGCACCCGCGGGACAGGGGGCCAAGAGACCCAGTACTTC; CDR3: CASTRGTGGQETQYF
size: -; J: TRBJ2-7; length: 15; V: TRBV20-1; D: -; DNA: TGCAGTGCTAGAGATGCGGCAGGTACCCTCTACGAGCAGTACTTC; CDR3: CSARDAAGTLYEQYF
size: few; J: TRBJ2-3; length: 15; V: TRBV28; D: -; DNA: TGTGCCAGCAGAGACAGGAATCTTTCCACAGATACGCAGTATTTT; CDR3: CASRDRNLSTDTQYF
size: -; J: TRBJ1-4; length: 14; V: TRBV29-1; D: -; DNA: TGCGGCGCCCGATTCCGCGGGTCCGAAGAAAAACTGTTTTTT; CDR3: CGARFRGSEEKLFF
size: -; J: TRBJ2-3; length: 15; V: TRBV7-9; D: TRBD2; DNA: TGTGCCAGCAGCTTAGTCGTAGCGGGGGACGATACGCAGTATTTT; CDR3: CASSLVVAGDDTQYF
size: -; J: TRBJ2-3; length: 11; V: TRBV12-3/TRBV12-4; D: -; DNA: TGTGCCAGCAGGGTGTCCTATACGCAGTATTTT; CDR3: CASRVSYTQYF
size: few; J: TRBJ1-5; length: 16; V: TRBV12-3/TRBV12-4; D: -; DNA: TGTGCCAGCAGTTTGCTACAGGGTTTCAGCAATCAGCCCCAGCATTTT; CDR3: CASSLLQGFSNQPQHF